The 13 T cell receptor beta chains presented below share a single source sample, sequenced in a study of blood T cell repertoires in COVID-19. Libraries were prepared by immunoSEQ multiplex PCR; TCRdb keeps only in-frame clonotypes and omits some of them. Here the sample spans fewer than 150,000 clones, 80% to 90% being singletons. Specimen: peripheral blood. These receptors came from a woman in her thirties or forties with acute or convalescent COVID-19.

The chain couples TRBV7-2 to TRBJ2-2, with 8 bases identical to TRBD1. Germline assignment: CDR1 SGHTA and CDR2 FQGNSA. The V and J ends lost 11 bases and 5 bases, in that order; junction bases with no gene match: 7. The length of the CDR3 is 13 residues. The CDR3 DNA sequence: TGTGCCCTCCGGACAGGGCCAACCGGGGAGCTGTTTTTT. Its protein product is CALRTGPTGELFF.

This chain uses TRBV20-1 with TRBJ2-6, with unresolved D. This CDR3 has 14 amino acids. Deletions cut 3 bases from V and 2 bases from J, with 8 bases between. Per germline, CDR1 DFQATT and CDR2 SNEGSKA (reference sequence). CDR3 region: CSASPVTGANVLTF. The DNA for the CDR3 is TGCAGTGCTAGTCCCGTTACTGGGGCCAACGTCCTGACTTTC.

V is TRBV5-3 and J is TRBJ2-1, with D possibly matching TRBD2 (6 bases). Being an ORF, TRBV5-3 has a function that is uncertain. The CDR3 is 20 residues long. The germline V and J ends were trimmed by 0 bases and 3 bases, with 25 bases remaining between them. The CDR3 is CARSLGLWGEARVDYNEQFF. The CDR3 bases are TGTGCCAGAAGCTTGGGTCTCTGGGGGGAGGCAAGGGTGGACTACAATGAGCAGTTCTTC.

This CDR3 is CASSLEQPFSPLHF. The DNA for the CDR3 is TGCGCCAGCAGCTTGGAACAGCCATTTTCACCCCTCCACTTT. The chain joins TRBV5-1 to TRBJ1-6; D is uncertain. The CDR3 runs 14 residues. Trimming took 0 bases from V and 9 from J, leaving 10 bases between them. The V gene's germline CDR1 is SGHRS and CDR2 YFSETQ.

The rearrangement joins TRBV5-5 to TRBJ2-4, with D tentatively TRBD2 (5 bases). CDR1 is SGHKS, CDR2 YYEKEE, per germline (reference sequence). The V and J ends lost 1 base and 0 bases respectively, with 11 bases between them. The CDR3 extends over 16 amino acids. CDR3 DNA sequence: TGTGCCAGCAGCTTGTCGGAGGTGGGAGCCAAAAACATTCAGTACTTC. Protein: CASSLSEVGAKNIQYF.

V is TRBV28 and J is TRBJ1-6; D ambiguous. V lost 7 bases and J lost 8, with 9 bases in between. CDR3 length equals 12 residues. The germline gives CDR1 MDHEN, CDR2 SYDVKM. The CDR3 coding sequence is TGTGCCAGCAAAGCGGGTCATTCACCCCTCCACTTT. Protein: CASKAGHSPLHF.

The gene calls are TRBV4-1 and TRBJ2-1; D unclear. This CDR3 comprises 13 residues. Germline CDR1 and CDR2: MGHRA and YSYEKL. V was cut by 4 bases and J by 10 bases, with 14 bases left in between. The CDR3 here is CASSRRLNGEQFF. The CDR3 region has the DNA TGCGCCAGCAGCCGGAGACTCAATGGAGAGCAGTTCTTC.

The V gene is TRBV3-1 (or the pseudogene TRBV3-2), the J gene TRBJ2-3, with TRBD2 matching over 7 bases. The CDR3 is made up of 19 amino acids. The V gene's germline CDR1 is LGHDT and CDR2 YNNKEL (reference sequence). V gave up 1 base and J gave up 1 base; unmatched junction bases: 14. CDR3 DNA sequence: TGTGCCAGCAGCCAAGCTTCCTCTGGGGGGGAGGGCCGCACAGATACGCAGTATTTT. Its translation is CASSQASSGGEGRTDTQYF.

CDR3 loop: CASSSWAFSRGYTF. The CDR3 DNA follows: TGTGCCAGCAGCTCCTGGGCGTTCTCCAGGGGCTACACCTTC. This chain uses TRBV13 with TRBJ1-2; no definite D call. V was trimmed by 4 bases and J by 8 bases, leaving 17 bases between them. Germline CDR1 and CDR2: PRHDT and FYEKMQ (reference sequence). The CDR3 consists of 14 residues.

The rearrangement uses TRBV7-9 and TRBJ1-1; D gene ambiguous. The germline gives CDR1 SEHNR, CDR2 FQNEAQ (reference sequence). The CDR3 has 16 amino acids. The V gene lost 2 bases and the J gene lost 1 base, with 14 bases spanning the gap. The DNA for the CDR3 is TGTGCCAGCAGCTTAATATCTGGCAGGCCGAACACTGAAGCTTTCTTT. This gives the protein CASSLISGRPNTEAFF.

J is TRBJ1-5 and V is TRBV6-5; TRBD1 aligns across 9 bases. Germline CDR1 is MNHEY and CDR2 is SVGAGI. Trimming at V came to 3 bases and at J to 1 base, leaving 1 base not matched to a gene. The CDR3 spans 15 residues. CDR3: CASSYGTGSNQPQHF. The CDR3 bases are TGTGCCAGCAGTTATGGGACAGGGAGCAATCAGCCCCAGCATTTT.

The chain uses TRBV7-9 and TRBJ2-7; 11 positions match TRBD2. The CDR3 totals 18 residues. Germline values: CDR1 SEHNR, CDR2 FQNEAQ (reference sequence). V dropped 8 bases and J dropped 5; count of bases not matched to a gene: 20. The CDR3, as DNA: TGTGCCAGCGGTCGCGCTAGCGGGGGGTTCGCGTCCATGAACGAGCAGTACTTC. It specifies CASGRASGGFASMNEQYF. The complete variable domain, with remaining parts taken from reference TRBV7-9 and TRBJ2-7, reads DTGVSQNPRHKITKRGQNVTFRCDPISEHNRLYWYRQTLGQGPEFLTYFQNEAQLEKSRLLSDRFSAERPKGSFSTLEIQRTEQGDSAMYLCASGRASGGFASMNEQYFGPGTRLTVT.

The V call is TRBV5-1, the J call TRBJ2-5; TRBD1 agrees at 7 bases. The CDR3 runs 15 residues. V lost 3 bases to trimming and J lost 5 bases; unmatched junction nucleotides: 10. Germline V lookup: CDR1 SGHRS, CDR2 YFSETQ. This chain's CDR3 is CASSSLTGVEETQYF. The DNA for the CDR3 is TGCGCCAGCAGCTCCCTTACAGGGGTGGAGGAGACCCAGTACTTC.